The text below deals with one TCR beta chain. As yet, its antigen is unknown. Other DNA sequences in this sample translate to the same CDR3. The sequenced template was cDNA made from the entire isolated RNA. Repertoires were generated with immunoSEQ multiplex PCR, while TCRdb's copy carries only in-frame clones and drops some. The sample yields under 350,000 clones, approximately 8% seen once. Sorting with CD45RO/CCR7/CD25/CD127/CD95/CD27 yielded naive, central memory, regulatory and stem-like memory CD4+ cells. Purity exceeding 98% was reached by all sorted populations. The sample belongs to a study of beta chain features in type 1 diabetes. Study-level points and caveats: A moderate, significant TCRB CDR3 shortening appeared in type 1 diabetes across four CD4+ subsets.

The CDR3 runs to 13 residues. V was pared by 4 bases and J by 4 bases, with 11 bases between. CDR1 is SQVTM, CDR2 ANQGSEA, per germline. This sequence joins TRBV29-1 and TRBJ1-5; D might be TRBD1 (5 bases). The sequencing input was central memory CD4+ T cells from blood. The receptor comes from a woman younger than 35 in good health. The CDR3 here is CSVGQGGNQPQHF. In nucleotides, the CDR3 is TGCAGCGTTGGTCAGGGAGGTAATCAGCCCCAGCATTTT.